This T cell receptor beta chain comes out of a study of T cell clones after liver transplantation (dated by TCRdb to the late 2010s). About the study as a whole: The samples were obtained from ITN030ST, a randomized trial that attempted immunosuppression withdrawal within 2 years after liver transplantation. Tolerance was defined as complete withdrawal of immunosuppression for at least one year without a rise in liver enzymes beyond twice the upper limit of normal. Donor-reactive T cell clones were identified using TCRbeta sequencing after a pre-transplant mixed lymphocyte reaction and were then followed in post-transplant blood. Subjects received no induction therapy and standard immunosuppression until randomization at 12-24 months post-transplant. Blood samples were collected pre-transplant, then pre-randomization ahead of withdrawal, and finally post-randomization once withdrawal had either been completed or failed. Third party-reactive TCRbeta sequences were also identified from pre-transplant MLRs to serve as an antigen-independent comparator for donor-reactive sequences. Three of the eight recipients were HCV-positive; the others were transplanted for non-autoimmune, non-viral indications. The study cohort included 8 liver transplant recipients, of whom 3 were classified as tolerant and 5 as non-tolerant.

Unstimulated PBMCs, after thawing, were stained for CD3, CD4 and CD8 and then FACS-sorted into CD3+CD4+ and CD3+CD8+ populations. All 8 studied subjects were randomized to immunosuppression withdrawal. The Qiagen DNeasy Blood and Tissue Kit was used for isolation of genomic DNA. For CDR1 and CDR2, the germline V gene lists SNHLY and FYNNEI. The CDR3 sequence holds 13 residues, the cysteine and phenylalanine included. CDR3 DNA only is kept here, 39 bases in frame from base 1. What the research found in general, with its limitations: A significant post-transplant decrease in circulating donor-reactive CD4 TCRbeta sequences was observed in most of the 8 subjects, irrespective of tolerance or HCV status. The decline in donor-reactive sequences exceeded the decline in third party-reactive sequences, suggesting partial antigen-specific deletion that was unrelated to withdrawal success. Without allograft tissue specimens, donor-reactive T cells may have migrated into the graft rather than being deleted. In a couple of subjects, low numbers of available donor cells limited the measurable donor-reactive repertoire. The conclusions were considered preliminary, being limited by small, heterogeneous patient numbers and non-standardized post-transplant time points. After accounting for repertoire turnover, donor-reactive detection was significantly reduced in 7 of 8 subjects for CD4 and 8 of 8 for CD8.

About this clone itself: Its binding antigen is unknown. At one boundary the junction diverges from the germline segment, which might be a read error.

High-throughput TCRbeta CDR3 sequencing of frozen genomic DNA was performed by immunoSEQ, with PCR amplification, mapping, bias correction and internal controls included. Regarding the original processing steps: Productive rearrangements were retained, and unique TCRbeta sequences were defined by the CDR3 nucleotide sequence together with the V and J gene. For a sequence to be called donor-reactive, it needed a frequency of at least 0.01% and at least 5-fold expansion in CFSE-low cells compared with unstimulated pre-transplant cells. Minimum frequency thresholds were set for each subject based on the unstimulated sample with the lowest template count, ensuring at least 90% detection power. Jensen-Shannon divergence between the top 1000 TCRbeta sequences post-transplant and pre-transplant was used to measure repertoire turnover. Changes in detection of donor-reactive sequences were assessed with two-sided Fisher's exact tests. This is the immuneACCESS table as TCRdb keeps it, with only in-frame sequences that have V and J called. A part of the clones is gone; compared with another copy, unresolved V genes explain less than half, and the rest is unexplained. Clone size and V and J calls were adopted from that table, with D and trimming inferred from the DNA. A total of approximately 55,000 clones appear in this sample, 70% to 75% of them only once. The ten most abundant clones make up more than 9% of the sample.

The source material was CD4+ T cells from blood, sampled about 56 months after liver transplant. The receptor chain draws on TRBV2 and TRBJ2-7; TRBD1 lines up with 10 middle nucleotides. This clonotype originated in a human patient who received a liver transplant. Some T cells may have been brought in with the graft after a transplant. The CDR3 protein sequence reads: CASSEGGRDRGLF. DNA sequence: TGTGCCAGCAGTGAAGGGGGGCGGGACAGGGGATTGTTC.